The rows below give T cell receptor beta chains drawn from one sample of a study of shared clonotypes between healthy human individuals. The method was immunoSEQ multiplex PCR; TCRdb's version includes in-frame clones alone and lacks a portion of them. Of about 380,000 clones listed, about 96% are singletons. Sequences were obtained from memory CD8+ T cells sorted from blood. These receptors were taken from a young man in good health. Both conserved end residues are part of each CDR3. A D gene is named only where the DNA matches it firmly. Clone sizes are given selectively: once, few, many, or a class where the clone is expanded.

NA	NA	15	TRBV2	TRBJ2-1	TGTGCCAGCTCAAGGGGAGGGGGGACCTACAATGAGCAGTTCTTC	CASSRGGGTYNEQFF
TRBD1	NA	12	TRBV28	TRBJ2-7	TGTGCCAGCAGGGCAGGGGGCTACGAGCAGTACTTC	CASRAGGYEQYF
NA	NA	17	TRBV27	TRBJ2-1	TGTGCCAGCAGTTTAGCCGTGGGACAACGTCTTACAACGGGGGAGTTCTTC	CASSLAVGQRLTTGEFF
NA	NA	15	TRBV10-1	TRBJ2-1	TGCGCCAGCAGTGCTCGGAAGGGGAGTAGGAATGAGCAGTTCTTC	CASSARKGSRNEQFF
NA	NA	13	TRBV7-8	TRBJ2-7	TGTGCCAGCAGCTCGGTTACCGACGGAACGCAGTACTTC	CASSSVTDGTQYF
TRBD1	NA	15	TRBV25-1	TRBJ2-5	TGTGCCAGCAGTGTAGGGACAGACCCCCAAGAGACCCAGTACTTC	CASSVGTDPQETQYF
NA	NA	16	TRBV4-1	TRBJ2-1	TGCGCCAGCAGCCAATTCCCGGCAGGTAGTGACAATGAGCAGTTCTTC	CASSQFPAGSDNEQFF
TRBD1	NA	12	TRBV28	TRBJ1-3	TGTGCCATCGGACAGGGCGAAAACACCATATATTTT	CAIGQGENTIYF
TRBD2	once	14	TRBV7-2	TRBJ2-7	TGTGCCAGCAGATCCGGGACTAGCGAGTACGAGCAGTACTTC	CASRSGTSEYEQYF
TRBD2	NA	14	TRBV18	TRBJ2-7	TGTGCCAGCTCACGGACTAGCGGGAGATACGAGCAGTACTTC	CASSRTSGRYEQYF
NA	NA	15	TRBV5-1	TRBJ2-5	TGCGCCAGCAGCTTGGTGGGGACCGTCCAAGAGACCCAGTACTTC	CASSLVGTVQETQYF
TRBD2	NA	15	TRBV5-6	TRBJ2-7	TGTGCCAGCAGCTTGGACCAGCGGGAGACGGAGGAGCAGTACTTC	CASSLDQRETEEQYF
NA	NA	19	TRBV7-9	TRBJ1-3	TGTGCCAGCAGCTTACCATATTCCCGGACGGCAAGCTCTGGAAACACCATATATTTT	CASSLPYSRTASSGNTIYF
TRBD1	NA	14	TRBV6-1	TRBJ2-4	TGTGCCAGCAGTCGAGACAGGGTGGCGGTGGGGCAGTACTTC	CASSRDRVAVGQYF
TRBD2	NA	16	TRBV5-4	TRBJ2-7	TGTGCCAGCAGCTTGGGTAGCGGGAGGGCCGGGGACGAGCAGTACTTC	CASSLGSGRAGDEQYF
NA	NA	15	TRBV6-5	TRBJ1-5	TGTGCCAGCAGAGCCGACAGCATTGGGAATCAGCCCCAGCATTTT	CASRADSIGNQPQHF
NA	NA	13	TRBV7-2	TRBJ1-1	TGTGCCAGCAGCTCAGGGGAGAACACTGAAGCTTTCTTT	CASSSGENTEAFF
TRBD1	NA	15	TRBV4-1	TRBJ1-3	TGCGCCAGCAGCCATGGGCGGGACAGGGGAAACACCATATATTTT	CASSHGRDRGNTIYF
NA	NA	16	TRBV6-1	TRBJ1-2	TGTGCCAGCAGTGGTTTCTTCCAGGATGGGGACTATGGCTACACCTTC	CASSGFFQDGDYGYTF
NA	once	15	TRBV28	TRBJ1-5	TGTGCCAGCAGGCGACCCGGGTTTAGCAATCAGCCCCAGCATTTT	CASRRPGFSNQPQHF
NA	once	13	TRBV19	TRBJ1-1	TGTGCCAGTAGTATTAGAAGGAACACTGAAGCTTTCTTT	CASSIRRNTEAFF
NA	NA	11	TRBV10-3	TRBJ2-7	TGTGCCATCAGTGAGTTTGGCAGTACGTACTTC	CAISEFGSTYF
NA	once	10	TRBV6-1	TRBJ2-2	TGTGCCAGCAAAGCCGGGGAGCTGTTTTTT	CASKAGELFF
NA	NA	13	TRBV18	TRBJ2-5	TGTGCCAGCTCCTTTATACAGTCAGAGACCCAGTACTTC	CASSFIQSETQYF
TRBD1	NA	13	TRBV4-1	TRBJ2-5	TGCGCCAGCAGCCGGACAGGGGGAGAGACCCAGTACTTC	CASSRTGGETQYF
NA	NA	12	TRBV28	TRBJ1-2	TGTGCCAGCTTAGGACGGAGAGGGGGCTACACCTTC	CASLGRRGGYTF
NA	NA	17	TRBV11-2	TRBJ2-7	TGTGCCAGCAGCTTAGAGTCCGGAGTACAGGCCCTGTACGAGCAGTACTTC	CASSLESGVQALYEQYF
NA	NA	16	TRBV5-8	TRBJ1-3	TGTGCCAGCAGCTTGGGAATTTCTGGGGATGGAAACACCATATATTTT	CASSLGISGDGNTIYF
TRBD2	NA	18	TRBV5-4	TRBJ2-6	TGTGCCAGCACCAAAGCGGGAGGGACGTCGAGCGGGGCCAACGTCCTGACTTTC	CASTKAGGTSSGANVLTF
NA	NA	13	TRBV19	TRBJ1-2	TGTGCCAGTAGTATAGCAACCGAGTATGGCTACACCTTC	CASSIATEYGYTF
NA	NA	14	TRBV2	TRBJ1-1	TGTGCCAGCAGGGGATTCGGAGGAGGCACTGAAGCTTTCTTT	CASRGFGGGTEAFF
NA	NA	14	TRBV7-2	TRBJ2-3	TGTGCCAGCAGCTTAGGCTTGAGCACAGATACGCAGTATTTT	CASSLGLSTDTQYF
NA	NA	16	TRBV5-1	TRBJ1-1	TGCGCCAGCAGCCCCACTGACGGGGGGAGCAACACTGAAGCTTTCTTT	CASSPTDGGSNTEAFF
NA	NA	14	TRBV29-1	TRBJ2-1	TGCAGCGTTGATGGGGAAGCGGTCTACAATGAGCAGTTCTTC	CSVDGEAVYNEQFF
TRBD1	NA	17	TRBV4-1	TRBJ1-3	TGCGCCAGCAGCCTCCGACAGGGGGAGGGCTCTGGAAACACCATATATTTT	CASSLRQGEGSGNTIYF
TRBD2	NA	13	TRBV5-1	TRBJ2-5	TGCGCCAGCCGGGGACTAGCCGGGGAGACCCAGTACTTC	CASRGLAGETQYF
NA	NA	14	TRBV5-1	TRBJ2-5	TGCGCCAGCAGCTTGTTCAGTGGCCAAGAGACCCAGTACTTC	CASSLFSGQETQYF
TRBD1	NA	13	TRBV7-9	TRBJ2-7	TGTGCCAGCAGCTGGACAGGGGGCTACGAGCAGTACTTC	CASSWTGGYEQYF
NA	NA	15	TRBV5-1	TRBJ1-6	TGCGCCAGCAGCGCCCAGCCTGGGGATAATTCACCCCTCCACTTT	CASSAQPGDNSPLHF
NA	NA	13	TRBV4-2	TRBJ2-3	TGTGCCAGCGAGGGAATAGGGACAGATACGCAGTATTTT	CASEGIGTDTQYF
TRBD2	once	15	TRBV7-3	TRBJ2-7	TGTGCCAGCAGCGTCGCGGGGGGACAATTATACGAGCAGTACTTC	CASSVAGGQLYEQYF
NA	NA	13	TRBV14	TRBJ2-5	TGTGCCAGCAGCCAGGACTTCCAAGAGACCCAGTACTTC	CASSQDFQETQYF
TRBD2	NA	18	TRBV11-2	TRBJ2-5	TGTGCCAGCAGCTTAGGGGCTAGCGGGAGTTCGGCCCAAGAGACCCAGTACTTC	CASSLGASGSSAQETQYF
TRBD2	once	15	TRBV7-9	TRBJ2-1	TGTGCCAGCAGCTTAGGCACTAGCGGGAGCAATGAGCAGTTCTTC	CASSLGTSGSNEQFF
TRBD1	NA	11	TRBV30	TRBJ1-2	TGTGCCTGGACAGGGGGCGGGGGCTACACCTTC	CAWTGGGGYTF
NA	NA	18	TRBV7-2	TRBJ1-2	TGTGCCAGCAGCCCTAGTGCCCCCACAGGGAAGCGGATCTATGGCTACACCTTC	CASSPSAPTGKRIYGYTF
TRBD1	NA	14	TRBV28	TRBJ2-1	TGTGCCAGCAGTTCACCCCAGACAGGGAATGAGCAGTTCTTC	CASSSPQTGNEQFF
NA	once	11	TRBV20-1	TRBJ1-2	TGCAGTGCTCGGCTTGTAAGTGGCTACACCTTC	CSARLVSGYTF
NA	NA	15	TRBV10-3	TRBJ1-3	TGTGCCATCAGTGAGGCCCAGGGTCCTGGAAACACCATATATTTT	CAISEAQGPGNTIYF
NA	NA	15	TRBV30	TRBJ1-2	TGTGCCTGGAATAAAGGAGGCAGATCTAACTATGGCTACACCTTC	CAWNKGGRSNYGYTF
NA	NA	15	TRBV25-1	TRBJ1-4	TGTGCCAGCAGTGAAATGTGGGCAACTAATGAAAAACTGTTTTTT	CASSEMWATNEKLFF
NA	NA	14	TRBV27	TRBJ2-3	TGTGCCAGCAGTTTATCCCCTACCACAGATACGCAGTATTTT	CASSLSPTTDTQYF
NA	NA	14	TRBV7-2	TRBJ1-6	TGTGCCAGCAGCTTAATACAGGGAAGGTCACCCCTCCACTTT	CASSLIQGRSPLHF
TRBD1	NA	15	TRBV7-8	TRBJ2-1	TGTGCCAGCAGCTCACGGACAGGGAGCTACAATGAGCAGTTCTTC	CASSSRTGSYNEQFF
NA	NA	12	TRBV14	TRBJ1-1	TGTGCCAGCAGCCAAGCAGGGCGGGGAGCTTTCTTT	CASSQAGRGAFF
TRBD1	NA	14	TRBV19	TRBJ2-7	TGTGCCAGTAGTACCCTGACAGGGGGCTACGAGCAGTACTTC	CASSTLTGGYEQYF
TRBD2	NA	16	TRBV5-1	TRBJ2-7	TGCGCCAGCAGTGTCGTAGCGGGAGTGCGGACCTACGAGCAGTACTTC	CASSVVAGVRTYEQYF
NA	NA	15	TRBV28	TRBJ1-1	TGTGCCAGCAGATCTCAACAGGGCGCGAACACTGAAGCTTTCTTT	CASRSQQGANTEAFF
NA	NA	14	TRBV6-5	TRBJ1-2	TGTGCCAGCAGTCTCCGCCAGGTTAACTATGGCTACACCTTC	CASSLRQVNYGYTF